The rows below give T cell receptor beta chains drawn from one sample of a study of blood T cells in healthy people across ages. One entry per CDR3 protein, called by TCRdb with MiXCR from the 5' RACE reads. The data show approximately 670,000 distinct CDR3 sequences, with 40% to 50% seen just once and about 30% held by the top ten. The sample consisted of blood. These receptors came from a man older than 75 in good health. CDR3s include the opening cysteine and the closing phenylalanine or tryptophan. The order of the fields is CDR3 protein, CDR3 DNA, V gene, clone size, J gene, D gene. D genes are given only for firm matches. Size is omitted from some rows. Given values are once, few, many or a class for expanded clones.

CSARDLYGGAFF,TGCAGTGCTAGAGATTTATACGGTGGAGCTTTCTTT,TRBV20-1,NA,TRBJ1-1,NA
CASRSGSNQPQHF,TGTGCCAGCAGGTCAGGGTCCAATCAGCCCCAGCATTTT,TRBV12-3/TRBV12-4,NA,TRBJ1-5,NA
CASSVDPSGSNSDTQYF,TGTGCCAGCAGCGTGGATCCTAGCGGGAGTAACTCAGATACGCAGTATTTT,TRBV9,few,TRBJ2-3,TRBD2
CASSQGRTGTYNEQFF,TGCGCCAGCAGCCAAGGGAGGACAGGGACCTACAATGAGCAGTTCTTC,TRBV4-3,NA,TRBJ2-1,TRBD1
CASSSGGRNGGYTF,TGTGCCAGCAGTTCCGGGGGGAGGAATGGTGGCTACACCTTC,TRBV6-1,NA,TRBJ1-2,NA
CASSSLRSGGNTGELFF,TGTGCCAGCAGTTCCCTTCGGAGCGGGGGGAACACCGGGGAGCTGTTTTTT,TRBV6-5,NA,TRBJ2-2,TRBD2
CSAAFRLANYGYTF,TGCAGTGCCGCGTTTCGACTAGCTAACTATGGCTACACCTTC,TRBV20-1,NA,TRBJ1-2,NA
CASRTTANYGYTF,TGTGCCAGCAGAACGACAGCTAACTATGGCTACACCTTC,TRBV27,NA,TRBJ1-2,NA
CASSLFIPGSAGGLEDEQYF,TGTGCCAGCAGTTTATTTATCCCGGGGTCGGCAGGGGGCTTGGAGGACGAGCAGTACTTC,TRBV27,NA,TRBJ2-7,TRBD1
CASSQGQDPPYEQYF,TGCGCCAGCAGCCAGGGACAGGACCCCCCCTACGAGCAGTACTTC,TRBV5-1,NA,TRBJ2-7,TRBD1
CASSLTAGSPNEQFF,TGCGCCAGCAGCTTGACTGCGGGGTCCCCCAATGAGCAGTTCTTC,TRBV5-1,NA,TRBJ2-1,NA
CASSTRTRRTDTQYF,TGTGCCAGCAGTACCCGGACAAGACGCACAGATACGCAGTATTTT,TRBV6-5,few,TRBJ2-3,NA
CASRPGTNNEQYF,TGTGCCAGCAGGCCCGGGACCAACAATGAGCAGTACTTC,TRBV2,NA,TRBJ2-7,NA
CASIRLPGQLNYGYTF,TGTGCCAGCATCCGCTTACCGGGACAGCTGAACTATGGCTACACCTTC,TRBV6-2/TRBV6-3,few,TRBJ1-2,TRBD1
CASSRIQGRADTQYF,TGTGCCAGCAGCCGAATCCAGGGGAGGGCAGATACGCAGTATTTT,TRBV3-1,NA,TRBJ2-3,NA
CAISESGLSYEQYF,TGTGCCATCAGTGAGTCCGGGTTATCCTACGAGCAGTACTTC,TRBV10-3,NA,TRBJ2-7,NA
CASSPPGGSRETQYF,TGTGCCAGCAGCCCCCCCGGGGGTAGCAGAGAGACCCAGTACTTC,TRBV7-2,few,TRBJ2-5,NA
CASSSRTGVAYEQYF,TGTGCCAGCAGTTCGAGGACAGGGGTGGCCTACGAGCAGTACTTC,TRBV6-2/TRBV6-3,few,TRBJ2-7,TRBD1
CASSWQGANTEAFF,TGTGCCAGCAGCTGGCAGGGGGCAAACACTGAAGCTTTCTTT,TRBV7-9,NA,TRBJ1-1,TRBD1
CASSPAETNYGYTF,TGTGCCAGCTCACCGGCAGAAACTAACTATGGCTACACCTTC,TRBV18,NA,TRBJ1-2,NA
CASRDGTLNNEQFF,TGTGCCAGCAGGGACGGGACATTAAACAATGAGCAGTTCTTC,TRBV6-5,many,TRBJ2-1,NA
CASSLDADTIYF,TGCGCCAGCAGCTTGGACGCGGACACCATATATTTT,TRBV5-1,NA,TRBJ1-3,NA
CASSLNLGYQAGELFF,TGTGCCAGCAGTTTGAATTTGGGATATCAGGCCGGGGAGCTGTTTTTT,TRBV12-3/TRBV12-4,NA,TRBJ2-2,NA
CASSLDGTGNTIYF,TGTGCCAGCAGCCTTGACGGGACTGGAAACACCATATATTTT,TRBV7-2,NA,TRBJ1-3,NA
CASKKDSVGEQFF,TGTGCCAGCAAAAAAGATAGCGTTGGTGAGCAGTTCTTC,TRBV6-2/TRBV6-3,once,TRBJ2-1,NA
CASSPGRTENIQYF,TGTGCCAGCTCACCCGGCAGGACCGAAAACATTCAGTACTTC,TRBV18,once,TRBJ2-4,NA
CASGTGDLNYGYTF,TGCGCCAGCGGGACAGGGGACCTAAACTATGGCTACACCTTC,TRBV4-1,NA,TRBJ1-2,TRBD1
CASSQVESYGYTF,TGTGCCAGCAGCCAAGTGGAAAGCTATGGCTACACCTTC,TRBV14,NA,TRBJ1-2,NA
CASKQSATGLYEQYF,TGTGCCAGCAAACAATCCGCGACAGGCCTCTACGAGCAGTACTTC,TRBV19,many,TRBJ2-7,NA
CASGSPTYTDTQYF,TGTGCTAGTGGTTCCCCCACTTACACGGATACGCAGTATTTT,TRBV12-5,few,TRBJ2-3,NA
CASSPQRVSSGRPADTQYF,TGTGCCAGCAGCCCCCAACGTGTTAGTAGCGGGAGGCCCGCAGATACGCAGTATTTT,TRBV9,many,TRBJ2-3,TRBD2
CSVVGPGQETQYF,TGCAGCGTTGTGGGTCCAGGACAAGAGACCCAGTACTTC,TRBV29-1,few,TRBJ2-5,NA
CASSQDGLAGGLAYEQYF,TGTGCCAGCAGCCAAGACGGACTAGCGGGAGGGCTTGCCTACGAGCAGTACTTC,TRBV7-2,NA,TRBJ2-7,TRBD2
CSVTMNTGELFF,TGCAGCGTTACAATGAACACCGGGGAGCTGTTTTTT,TRBV29-1,few,TRBJ2-2,NA
CASSFHGTGDYEQYF,TGTGCCAGCAGTTTTCATGGGACAGGGGACTACGAGCAGTACTTC,TRBV27,NA,TRBJ2-7,TRBD1
CASSQGVGLAGSSGANVLTF,TGTGCCAGCAGCCAAGGAGTCGGACTAGCGGGGTCCTCTGGGGCCAACGTCCTGACTTTC,TRBV3-1,NA,TRBJ2-6,TRBD2
CSVAKNPRGAGGTYGYTF,TGCAGCGTTGCAAAAAACCCAAGGGGGGCAGGGGGGACTTATGGCTACACCTTC,TRBV29-1,few,TRBJ1-2,TRBD1
CAWMGGANTEAFF,TGTGCCTGGATGGGAGGGGCGAACACTGAAGCTTTCTTT,TRBV30,NA,TRBJ1-1,NA
CASSRTGGPAGANVLTF,TGTGCCAGCAGCCGGACAGGGGGCCCCGCCGGGGCCAACGTCCTGACTTTC,TRBV7-2,NA,TRBJ2-6,TRBD1
CASSTDIIQETQYF,TGTGCCAGCAGTACCGACATTATACAAGAGACCCAGTACTTC,TRBV12-3/TRBV12-4,many,TRBJ2-5,NA
CASSLPGGLEETQYF,TGTGCCAGCAGCCTCCCAGGGGGGCTGGAAGAGACCCAGTACTTC,TRBV3-1,few,TRBJ2-5,NA
CSVTPTSGRADTQYF,TGCAGCGTCACACCTACTAGCGGGAGGGCAGATACGCAGTATTTT,TRBV29-1,once,TRBJ2-3,TRBD2
CASSGERIETQYF,TGTGCCAGCAGTGGGGAAAGGATAGAGACCCAGTACTTC,TRBV12-3/TRBV12-4,once,TRBJ2-5,NA
CASSALGLSDTQYF,TGTGCCAGCAGTGCTCTGGGACTGTCAGATACGCAGTATTTT,TRBV12-3/TRBV12-4,NA,TRBJ2-3,NA